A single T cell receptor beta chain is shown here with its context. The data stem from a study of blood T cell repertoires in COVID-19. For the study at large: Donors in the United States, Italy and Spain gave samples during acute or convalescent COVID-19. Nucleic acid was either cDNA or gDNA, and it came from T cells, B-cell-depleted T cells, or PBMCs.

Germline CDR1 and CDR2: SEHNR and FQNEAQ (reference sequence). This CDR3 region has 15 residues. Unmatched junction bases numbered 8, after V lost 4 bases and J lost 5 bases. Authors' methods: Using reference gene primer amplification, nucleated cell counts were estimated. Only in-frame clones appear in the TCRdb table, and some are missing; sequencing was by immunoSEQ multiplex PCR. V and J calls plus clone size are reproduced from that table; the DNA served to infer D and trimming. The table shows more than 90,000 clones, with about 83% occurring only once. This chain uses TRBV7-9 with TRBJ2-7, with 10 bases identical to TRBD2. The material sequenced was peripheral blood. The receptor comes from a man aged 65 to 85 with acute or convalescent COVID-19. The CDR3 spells CASSWAGLAGDEQYF. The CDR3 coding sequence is TGTGCCAGCAGCTGGGCTGGCCTAGCGGGAGACGAGCAGTACTTC. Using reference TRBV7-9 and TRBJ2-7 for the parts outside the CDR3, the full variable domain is DTGVSQNPRHKITKRGQNVTFRCDPISEHNRLYWYRQTLGQGPEFLTYFQNEAQLEKSRLLSDRFSAERPKGSFSTLEIQRTEQGDSAMYLCASSWAGLAGDEQYFGPGTRLTVT.